Each of the 5 T cell receptor beta chains below was sequenced from the same sample in a study of control samples from healthy donors and cancer patients. Libraries were prepared by immunoSEQ multiplex PCR; TCRdb keeps only in-frame clonotypes and omits some of them. Here the sample spans under 95,000 clones, about nine tenths being singletons. Source material: blood. These receptors were taken from a woman in her 30s in good health.

The chain recombines TRBV5-1 with TRBJ2-5; D is possibly TRBD2 (5 bases). Trimming pared 0 bases from V and 4 bases from J, leaving 13 bases between. CDR1 is SGHRS, CDR2 YFSETQ, per germline. The CDR3 is made up of 15 amino acids. The CDR3 spells CASSLGLVGRETQYF. In DNA form, the CDR3 reads TGCGCCAGCAGCTTGGGTCTGGTAGGGAGAGAGACCCAGTACTTC.

The chain is built from TRBV6-5 and TRBJ1-1; D not resolved. The V gene lost 2 bases and the J gene lost 6 bases, with 10 bases spanning the gap. The CDR3 is 13 residues long. Per germline, CDR1 MNHEY and CDR2 SVGAGI. The CDR3 region is CASSYPDLAEAFF. The CDR3 DNA reads TGTGCCAGCAGTTACCCCGACTTGGCTGAAGCTTTCTTT.

The chain is built from TRBV6-2 or TRBV6-3 and TRBJ2-7; possibly TRBD1 for D (6 bases). CDR1 is MNHEY and CDR2 is SVGEGT in the germline V gene. The CDR3 has 16 amino acids. V lost 6 bases and J 0 bases, leaving 18 bases between the germline ends. CDR3 DNA sequence: TGTGCCAGCAGCCCTCATCAGTCAGGGGCCTCCTACGAGCAGTACTTC. It yields the protein CASSPHQSGASYEQYF.

This clone was recorded only once. The V and J genes are TRBV27 and TRBJ2-5; TRBD2 matches 10 bases. Trimming removed 6 bases from V and 1 base from J; junction bases left unmatched: 5. This CDR3 is 15 amino acids long. Germline V gene data show CDR1 as MNHEY and CDR2 as SMNVEV (reference sequence). This CDR3 is CASSGLAGAQETQYF. The CDR3 DNA reads as TGTGCCAGCAGCGGTCTAGCGGGGGCCCAAGAGACCCAGTACTTC.

J is TRBJ1-3 and V is TRBV4-1; the D is unclear. From germline, CDR1 is MGHRA and CDR2 YSYEKL. The V end was cut by 10 bases, the J end by 0 bases, with 19 bases between. The CDR3 has 16 residues. In DNA form, the CDR3 reads TGCGCCACCCGTGGGGATGGTTACTTCTCTGGAAACACCATATATTTT. Translating gives CATRGDGYFSGNTIYF.